This is a list of T cell receptor beta chains from one sample in a study of cytomegalovirus exposure and HLA in healthy donors. This table comes from immunoSEQ multiplex PCR, and its TCRdb copy is limited to in-frame clones, with some not included. This repertoire shows about 140,000 clones, roughly four fifths found once; its top ten account for approximately 6.8%. What was sequenced was PBMCs. The receptor source for this set is a man aged 25-45 years in good health and CMV-seronegative. Each CDR3 is given without its conserved first and last residue. Fields, in order: clone size, V gene, CDR3 protein. A row's size may be missing; if present it is once, few, many or a size class.

>NA|TRBV28
ATYEREGYEQY
>NA|TRBV7-2
ASSSPGTGLYGYT
>NA|TRBV7-9
ASTEDRVYDTQY
>NA|TRBV7-9
ASSSQTGSNEKLF
>NA|TRBV29-1
SGRLIGDGYT
>NA|TRBV7-9
ASSYHWQGGEKLF
>NA|TRBV7-8
ASSWPIAGVRGNEQF
>NA|TRBV11-2
ASSLGLTAEAF
>NA|TRBV5-1
ASSFDGMNTEAF
>NA|TRBV6-6
ASSYGVRGIVHEQY
>NA|TRBV30
AWSLQSSNEKLF
>few|TRBV28
ASSPGTGGVQQETQY
>NA|TRBV4-1
ASSYSGGLLYEQY
>once|TRBV19
ASSIVPTSGGWETQY
>NA|TRBV28
ASSGRQGALDEQY
>NA|TRBV5-4
ASSLRGGGETQY
>NA|TRBV30
AWSAGTAYSNQPQH
>NA|TRBV7-9
ASSYPPSERTQY
>NA|TRBV6-6
AISETGVGYT
>NA|TRBV11-2
ASSSVRRGHRGYT
>NA|TRBV6-6
ASSSPGDGELF
>few|TRBV5-1
ASSLGGLNTEAF
>few|TRBV30
AWSVGYTDTQY
>NA|TRBV28
ASSSPGGRVSGELF
>medium-sized|TRBV29-1
SVDTGETYEQY
>NA|TRBV2
ASEDRARGKLF
>NA|TRBV28
ASSLWSSGGYYNEQF
>NA|TRBV6-1
ASQLTGRDGYT
>NA|TRBV28
ASRSGRVAETQY
>NA|TRBV6-6
ASRESGGLAFRELF
>NA|TRBV28
ASSLLYSGGNQPQH
>NA|TRBV30
AWRNRATGYT
>NA|TRBV6-5
ASSYPTGENEKLF
>NA|TRBV19
ASSLTGESKAF
>NA|TRBV5-1
ASGLNPSRQYNYGYT
>NA|TRBV30
AWSRPPGSYEQY
>once|TRBV28
ASTDRGRNQPQH
>NA|TRBV21-1
ASSKVRGY
>NA|TRBV19
ASSPRTEYTGELF
>NA|TRBV4-1
ASSHPGTTSRGQY
>NA|TRBV27
ASSPALDNSPLH
>NA|TRBV5-5
ASSLDRAAQETQY